The 21 T cell receptor beta chains listed next were all sequenced from one sample in a study of T cell changes during pregnancy in multiple sclerosis (dated by TCRdb to between 2018 and 2020). The method was the immunoSEQ multiplex PCR assay. Drawn from immuneACCESS, this table holds only the in-frame rearrangements with V and J called that TCRdb kept. Clones are partly lost; checked studies trace under half to an unresolved V gene and leave the rest unexplained. This sample has approximately 44,000 clones in its table, and around 90% of those were observed once. Clones ranked in the top ten supply about 0.73% of the sample. Sequenced material: CD4+ T cells from peripheral blood mononuclear cells, taken before pregnancy. Source of these receptors: a female donor with multiple sclerosis, enrolled in a pregnancy study.

Worth noting for this clone: The sample holds other DNA sequences that translate to the same CDR3. V usage is TRBV7-2 and J usage is TRBJ2-3; tentatively, D is TRBD1 (7 bases). The CDR3 is 16 residues long. V was shortened by 5 bases and J by 0 bases, with 15 bases between the two germline ends. Germline V gives CDR1 SGHTA, CDR2 FQGNSA. The CDR3 region is CASSPRQGGSTDTQYF. DNA of the CDR3: TGTGCCAGCAGCCCGAGGCAGGGGGGAAGCACAGATACGCAGTATTTT.

Turning to this clone: One end of the junction fails to match germline, which may point to a read error. The genes are TRBV7-7 and TRBJ2-5, with 9 bases that match TRBD2. Germline CDR1 is SSHAT and CDR2 is FNYEAQ (reference sequence). The CDR3 sequence is 18 residues long. The CDR3 bases are TGTGCTAGCAGCTTAGGGGGACTAGCCCGGGGTTTGCAAGAGACCCAGTACTTC. Translating it yields CASSLGGLARGLQETQYF.

The gene calls are TRBV7-2 and TRBJ1-5; possibly TRBD1 for D (6 bases). The CDR3 extends over 16 amino acids. Trimming stripped 5 bases from V and 3 bases from J, with 17 bases between. CDR1 and CDR2 (germline): SGHTA, FQGNSA. The CDR3 region has the DNA TGTGCCAGCAGCCCCCAGGGGACCGCCATCAATCAGCCCCAGCATTTT. As protein: CASSPQGTAINQPQHF.

A few counts support this clone. The genes are TRBV6-4 and TRBJ1-6; possible D gene TRBD1, 6 bases. The CDR3 sequence is 14 residues long. The V gene lost 3 bases and the J gene lost 7 bases, with 10 bases spanning the gap. Per the germline V gene, CDR1 is MRHNA and CDR2 is SNTAGT. CDR3 in DNA: TGTGCCAGCAGTGAAGGGCAGGGGAATTCACCCCTCCACTTT. Translation: CASSEGQGNSPLHF.

V is TRBV10-3 and J is TRBJ2-6, with D possibly being TRBD2 (5 bases). Trimming shortened V by 4 bases and J by 0 bases, and 7 bases separated the two germline ends. The CDR3 has 15 residues. CDR1 and CDR2 (germline): ENHRY, SYGVKD. CDR3 in DNA: TGTGCCATCAGTGGGGAGTACTCTGGGGCCAACGTCCTGACTTTC. Its protein is CAISGEYSGANVLTF.

The J gene is TRBJ2-2, the V gene TRBV7-7; 11 nucleotides match TRBD1. This CDR3 region has 17 residues. Germline assignment: CDR1 SSHAT and CDR2 FNYEAQ (reference sequence). The junction had 9 bases not matched to a gene; V was cut back by 5 bases and J by 4 bases. CDR3 nucleotide sequence: TGTGCCAGCAGCCACGGACCCGGGACAGGGGGCACCGGGGAGCTGTTTTTT. Amino acids: CASSHGPGTGGTGELFF.

The gene calls are TRBV6-5 and TRBJ1-3, with D perhaps matching TRBD1 (6 bases). This CDR3 has 15 residues. The V gene lost 0 bases and the J gene lost 0 bases, with 6 bases spanning the gap. Germline loops: CDR1 MNHEY, CDR2 SVGAGI. The chain's CDR3 is CASSYSGGSGNTIYF. As DNA, the CDR3 is TGTGCCAGCAGTTACTCAGGGGGCTCTGGAAACACCATATATTTT.

This clone was picked up one time. This chain joins TRBV6-5 and TRBJ1-4; D possibly corresponds to TRBD1 (5 bases). Looked up from germline, CDR1 is MNHEY and CDR2 is SVGAGI. The CDR3 is made up of 13 amino acids. Trimming took 6 bases from V and 4 from J, leaving 9 bases between them. The CDR3: CASRHRRNEKLFF. CDR3 DNA: TGTGCCAGCAGGCACAGGCGTAATGAAAAACTGTTTTTT.

The chain links TRBV19 to TRBJ1-6; the match to TRBD1 covers 9 bases. V gave up 8 bases and J gave up 8 bases; unmatched junction bases: 7. This CDR3 is built from 14 residues. The germline V gene has CDR1 LNHDA and CDR2 SQIVND (reference sequence). Here the CDR3 reads CASGKGQGDSPLHF. The CDR3 nucleotides are TGTGCCAGTGGGAAGGGACAGGGAGATTCACCCCTCCACTTT.

This clone has only one observation. The chain recombines TRBV21-1 with TRBJ2-3; the table's D call of TRBD1 was not tested on the DNA. TRBV21-1 is annotated as a pseudogene. The CDR3 length is 15 residues. DNA for the CDR3: TGTGCCAGCAGCAAAGGGACAGGGAGCACAGATACGCAGTATTTT. It is translated as CASSKGTGSTDTQYF.

The chain recombines TRBV7-9 with TRBJ2-1; 7 positions match TRBD2. Germline CDR1 is SEHNR and CDR2 is FQNEAQ (reference sequence). Trimming removed 0 bases from V and 7 bases from J; junction bases left unmatched: 3. CDR3 length: 14 amino acids. CDR3 region: CASSLAGGSNEQFF. CDR3 coding DNA: TGTGCCAGCAGCTTAGCGGGGGGGAGTAATGAGCAGTTCTTC.

The rearrangement joins TRBV9 to TRBJ2-3; 8 positions agree with TRBD1. The CDR3 length is 15 residues. V was clipped by 0 bases and J by 5 bases; unmatched bases: 5. Germline V gene sequence: CDR1 SGDLS, CDR2 YYNGEE. The CDR3 loop reads CASSVDGTGGDTQYF. The CDR3 DNA reads TGTGCCAGCAGCGTAGATGGCACAGGGGGAGATACGCAGTATTTT.

The chain employs TRBV9 and TRBJ1-3, with a possible D match to TRBD1 (6 bases). The CDR3 length is 20 residues. Germline CDR1 and CDR2: SGDLS and YYNGEE. V lost 0 bases, J lost 2 bases, and 24 bases lay in between. CDR3 coding DNA: TGTGCCAGCAGCGTAGAGGGGCTGGGAACAGGGTGGGGGCCTGGAAACACCATATATTTT. Translation: CASSVEGLGTGWGPGNTIYF.

The genes are TRBV10-3 and TRBJ1-1; TRBD1 aligns across 8 bases. The V segment lost 6 bases and the J segment 0 bases; nucleotides outside the gene matches: 3. Germline lookup yields CDR1 ENHRY and CDR2 SYGVKD. This CDR3 contains 14 residues. The CDR3 coding sequence is TGTGCCATCAGCGGGACAGGAATGAACACTGAAGCTTTCTTT. It yields the protein CAISGTGMNTEAFF.

This chain uses TRBV5-1 with TRBJ2-7; TRBD1 matches at 9 bases. CDR3 length: 16 amino acids. The germline gives CDR1 SGHRS, CDR2 YFSETQ. Trimming removed 4 bases from V and 0 bases from J; junction bases left unmatched: 8. CDR3 amino acids: CASSHPGTGSSYEQYF. CDR3 nucleotides: TGCGCCAGCAGCCATCCCGGGACAGGGAGCTCCTACGAGCAGTACTTC.

The rearrangement links TRBV12-5 to TRBJ2-1; 9 nucleotides match TRBD2. This CDR3 comprises 16 residues. Germline trimming cut 7 bases from V and 0 bases from J; bases unmatched to any gene: 7. Germline CDR1 reads LGHNT; CDR2 reads FRNRAP. CDR3 coding DNA: TGTGCTAGTGCCTTTGGCGGGGGGGGCTCCTACAATGAGCAGTTCTTC. Translating it yields CASAFGGGGSYNEQFF.

J is TRBJ1-6 and V is TRBV19; a possible D gene is TRBD1 (5 bases). The germline V and J ends were trimmed by 5 bases and 1 base, with 6 bases remaining between them. This CDR3 is 14 amino acids long. Germline lookup yields CDR1 LNHDA and CDR2 SQIVND (reference sequence). As DNA, the CDR3 is TGTGCCAGTAGTGGGGGGTCCTATAATTCACCCCTCCACTTT. Its protein is CASSGGSYNSPLHF.

The DNA for the CDR3 is TGTGCCAGCAGTTACAGGGAGAGCTCCTATAATTCACCCCTCCACTTT. It encodes CASSYRESSYNSPLHF. The V and J genes are TRBV6-6 and TRBJ1-6; no firm D call. V dropped 2 bases and J dropped 0 bases, with 8 bases sitting between them. This CDR3 is built from 16 residues. The germline gives CDR1 MNHNY, CDR2 SVGAGI (reference sequence).

The rearrangement links TRBV19 to TRBJ2-1; possibly TRBD2 for D (6 bases). This CDR3 contains 15 residues. V shed 0 bases and J shed 0 bases, with 6 bases lying between them. Germline V gene sequence: CDR1 LNHDA, CDR2 SQIVND (reference sequence). The chain's CDR3 is CASSIEGGSYNEQFF. As DNA, the CDR3 is TGTGCCAGTAGTATAGAGGGGGGCTCCTACAATGAGCAGTTCTTC.

The chain employs TRBV7-3 and TRBJ2-1, with 8 bases aligning to TRBD2. V shed 2 bases and J 5 bases; nucleotides not matched to a gene: 5. CDR1 is SGHTA, CDR2 FQGTGA, per germline. The CDR3 totals 15 residues. The CDR3 bases are TGTGCCAGCAGCTTATGGTCGGGGGGGAACAATGAGCAGTTCTTC. Translation gives CASSLWSGGNNEQFF.

The rearrangement joins TRBV15 to TRBJ1-1, with unresolved D. The CDR3 has 15 residues. Trimming took 3 bases from V and 0 from J, leaving 11 bases between them. The germline CDR1 and CDR2 sequences are LNHNV and YYDKDF (reference sequence). CDR3 loop: CATSSPGSLNTEAFF. The CDR3 DNA reads as TGTGCCACCAGCAGTCCCGGGAGTCTGAACACTGAAGCTTTCTTT.